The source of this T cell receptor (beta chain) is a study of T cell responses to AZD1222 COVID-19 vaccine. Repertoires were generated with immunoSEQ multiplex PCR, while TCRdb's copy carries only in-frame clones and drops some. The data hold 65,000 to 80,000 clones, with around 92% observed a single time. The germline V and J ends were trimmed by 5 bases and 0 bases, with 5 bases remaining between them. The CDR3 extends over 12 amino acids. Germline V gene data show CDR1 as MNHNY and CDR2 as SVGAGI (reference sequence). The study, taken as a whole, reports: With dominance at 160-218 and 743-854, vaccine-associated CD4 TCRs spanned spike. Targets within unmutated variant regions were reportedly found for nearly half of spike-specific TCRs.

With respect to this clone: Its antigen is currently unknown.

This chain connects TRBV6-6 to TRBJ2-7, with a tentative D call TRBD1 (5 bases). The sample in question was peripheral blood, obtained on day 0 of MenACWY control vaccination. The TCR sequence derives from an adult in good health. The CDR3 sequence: CASSRGSYEQYF. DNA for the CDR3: TGTGCCAGCAGTAGGGGCTCCTACGAGCAGTACTTC.